The rows below give T cell receptor beta chains drawn from one sample of a study of monozygotic twins with inflammatory bowel disease. TCRdb reprocessed the 5' RACE reads, with one entry per CDR3 protein and no DNA. Its listing shows tens of thousands of distinct CDR3 sequences. Sequencing was carried out using blood. The receptors stem from a human donor with ulcerative colitis or Crohn's disease, or a healthy co-twin of an affected twin (not recorded which). The CDR3 runs from the conserved cysteine through the conserved F or W.

J: TRBJ1-1; V: TRBV27; CDR3: CASSSGGTGNTEAFF
J: TRBJ1-2; V: TRBV11-2; CDR3: CASSLSGGPGYTF
J: TRBJ2-3; V: TRBV20-1; CDR3: CSALTGEGLSGTDTQYF
J: TRBJ2-1; V: TRBV5-1; CDR3: CASSLEYEQFF
J: TRBJ1-4; V: TRBV20-1; CDR3: CSALNRNEKLFF
J: TRBJ1-1; V: TRBV4-2; CDR3: CASSQDGTGWNTEAFF
J: TRBJ2-1; V: TRBV4-1; CDR3: CASSQVARGLSSYNEQFF
J: TRBJ1-1; V: TRBV2; CDR3: CASSFDSTNTEAFF
J: TRBJ1-1; V: TRBV5-1; CDR3: CASSWGGTANTEAFF
J: TRBJ2-2; V: TRBV5-1; CDR3: CASSPGTGSNTGELFF
J: TRBJ1-6; V: TRBV12-3/TRBV12-4; CDR3: CASSYAAAGRNSPLHF
J: TRBJ1-1; V: TRBV7-6; CDR3: CASSLRQLNTEAFF
J: TRBJ2-7; V: TRBV7-3; CDR3: CASSFRNGGYEQYF
J: TRBJ2-7; V: TRBV19; CDR3: CASSAGTGNRYEQYF
J: TRBJ2-3; V: TRBV7-9; CDR3: CASSPRDRGTTDTQYF
J: TRBJ2-7; V: TRBV2; CDR3: CASSVPGSYELYF
J: TRBJ2-3; V: TRBV27; CDR3: CASSPGQYVSTDTQYF
J: TRBJ1-1; V: TRBV6-5; CDR3: CASSYSSEGTEAFF
J: TRBJ2-3; V: TRBV4-2; CDR3: CASSQEVPAGGRDTQYF
J: TRBJ2-1; V: TRBV19; CDR3: CASSIVFTTAREQFF
J: TRBJ1-2; V: TRBV6-5; CDR3: CASSYRKSGDYGYTF
J: TRBJ1-2; V: TRBV29-1; CDR3: CSVGQYNNYGYTF